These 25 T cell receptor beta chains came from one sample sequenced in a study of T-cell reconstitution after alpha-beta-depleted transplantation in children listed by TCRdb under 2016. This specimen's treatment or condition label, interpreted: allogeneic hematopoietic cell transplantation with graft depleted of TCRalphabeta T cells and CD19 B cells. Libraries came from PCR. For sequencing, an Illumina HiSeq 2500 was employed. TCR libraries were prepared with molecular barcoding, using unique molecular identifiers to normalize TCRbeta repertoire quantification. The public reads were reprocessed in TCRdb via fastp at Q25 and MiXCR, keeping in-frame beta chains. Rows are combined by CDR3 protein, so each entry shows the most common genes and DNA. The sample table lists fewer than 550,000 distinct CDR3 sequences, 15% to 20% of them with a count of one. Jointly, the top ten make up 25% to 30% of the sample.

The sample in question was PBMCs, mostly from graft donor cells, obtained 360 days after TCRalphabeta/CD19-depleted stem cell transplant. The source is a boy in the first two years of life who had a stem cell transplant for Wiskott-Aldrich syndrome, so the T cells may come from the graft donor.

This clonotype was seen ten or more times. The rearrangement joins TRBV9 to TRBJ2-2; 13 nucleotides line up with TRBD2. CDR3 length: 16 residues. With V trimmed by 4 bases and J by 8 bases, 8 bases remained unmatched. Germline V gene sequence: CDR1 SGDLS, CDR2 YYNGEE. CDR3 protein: CASSLGLAGVEGELFF. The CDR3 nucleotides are TGTGCCAGCAGCCTCGGACTAGCGGGAGTGGAAGGGGAGCTGTTTTTT.

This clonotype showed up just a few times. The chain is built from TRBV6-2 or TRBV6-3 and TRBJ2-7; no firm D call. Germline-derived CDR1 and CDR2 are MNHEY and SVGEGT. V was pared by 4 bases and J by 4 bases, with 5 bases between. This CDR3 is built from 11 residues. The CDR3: CASSFHYEQYF. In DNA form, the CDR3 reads TGTGCCAGCAGTTTCCATTACGAGCAGTACTTC.

DNA of the CDR3: TGCGCCAGCAGCCAAGAAGGCCGAAGGGATGGAAACACCATATATTTT. It codes for CASSQEGRRDGNTIYF. This chain uses TRBV4-1 with TRBJ1-3; D remains ambiguous. V was clipped by 0 bases and J by 3 bases, with 12 bases between them. Germline V gives CDR1 MGHRA, CDR2 YSYEKL. There are 16 residues in the CDR3.

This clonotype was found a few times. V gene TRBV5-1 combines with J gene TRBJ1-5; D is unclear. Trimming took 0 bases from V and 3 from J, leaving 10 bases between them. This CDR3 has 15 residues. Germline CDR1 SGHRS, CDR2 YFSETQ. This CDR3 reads CASSLDGSLNQPQHF. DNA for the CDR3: TGCGCCAGCAGCTTGGATGGCAGCCTCAATCAGCCCCAGCATTTT.

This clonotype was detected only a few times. The DNA of the CDR3 is TGTGCCAGCAGTTTCTCCGGGATCTCTGGGGCCAACGTCCTGACTTTC. Its translation: CASSFSGISGANVLTF. This chain links TRBV12-3 or TRBV12-4 with TRBJ2-6; TRBD2 might be the D (5 bases). With 3 bases removed from V and 0 bases from J, the gap between germline ends came to 9 bases. This CDR3 contains 16 residues.

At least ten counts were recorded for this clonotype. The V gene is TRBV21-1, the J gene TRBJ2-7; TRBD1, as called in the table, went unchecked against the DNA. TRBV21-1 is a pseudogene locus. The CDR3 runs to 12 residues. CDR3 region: CASSKGGTEQYF. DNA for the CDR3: TGTGCCAGCAGCAAGGGCGGGACCGAGCAGTACTTC.

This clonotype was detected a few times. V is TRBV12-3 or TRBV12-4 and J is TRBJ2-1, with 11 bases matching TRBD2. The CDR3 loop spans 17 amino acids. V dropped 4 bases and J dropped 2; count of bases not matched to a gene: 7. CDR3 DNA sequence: TGTGCCAGCAGTTCACCTACTAGCGGGGGTCCCTACAATGAGCAGTTCTTC. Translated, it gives CASSSPTSGGPYNEQFF.

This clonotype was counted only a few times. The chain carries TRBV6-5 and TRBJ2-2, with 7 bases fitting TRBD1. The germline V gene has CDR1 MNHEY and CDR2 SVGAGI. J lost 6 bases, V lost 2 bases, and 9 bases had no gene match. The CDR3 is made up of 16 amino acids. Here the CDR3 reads CASSYNQLTGPGELFF. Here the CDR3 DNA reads TGTGCCAGCAGTTACAACCAATTGACAGGGCCCGGGGAGCTGTTTTTT.

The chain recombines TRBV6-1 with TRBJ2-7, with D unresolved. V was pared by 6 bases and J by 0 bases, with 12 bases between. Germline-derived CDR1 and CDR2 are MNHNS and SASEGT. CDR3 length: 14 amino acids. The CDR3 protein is CASRRTASSYEQYF. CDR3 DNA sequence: TGTGCCAGCAGAAGGACGGCCAGCTCCTACGAGCAGTACTTC.

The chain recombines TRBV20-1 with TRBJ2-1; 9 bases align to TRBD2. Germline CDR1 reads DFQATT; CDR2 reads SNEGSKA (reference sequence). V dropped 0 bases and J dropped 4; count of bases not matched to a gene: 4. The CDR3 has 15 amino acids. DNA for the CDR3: TGCAGTGCTAGAGAAGGGGCGGGGGGGTACAATGAGCAGTTCTTC. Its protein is CSAREGAGGYNEQFF.

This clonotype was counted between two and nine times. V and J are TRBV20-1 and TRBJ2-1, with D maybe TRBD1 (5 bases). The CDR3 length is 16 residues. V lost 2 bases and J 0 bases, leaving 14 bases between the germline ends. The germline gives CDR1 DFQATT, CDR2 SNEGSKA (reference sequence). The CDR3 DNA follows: TGCAGTGCTAGACGGTGGGGCTTGGGCTCCTACAATGAGCAGTTCTTC. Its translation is CSARRWGLGSYNEQFF.

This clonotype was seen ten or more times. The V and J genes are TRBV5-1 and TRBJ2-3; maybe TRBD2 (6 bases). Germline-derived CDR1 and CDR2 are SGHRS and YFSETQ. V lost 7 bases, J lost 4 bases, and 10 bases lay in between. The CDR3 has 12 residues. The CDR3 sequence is CASRRVADTQYF. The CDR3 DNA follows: TGCGCCAGCCGGAGGGTGGCAGATACGCAGTATTTT.

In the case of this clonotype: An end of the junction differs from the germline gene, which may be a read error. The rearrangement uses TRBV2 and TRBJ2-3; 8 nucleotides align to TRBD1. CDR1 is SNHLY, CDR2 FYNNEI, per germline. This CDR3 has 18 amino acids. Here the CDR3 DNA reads TGTACCAGCAGGTGGGGGACAGGAGGCCGGGCATTCCCAGATACGCAGTATTTT. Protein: CTSRWGTGGRAFPDTQYF. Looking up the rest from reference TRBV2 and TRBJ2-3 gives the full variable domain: EPEVTQTPSHQVTQMGQEVILRCVPISNHLYFYWYRQILGQKVEFLVSFYNNEISEKSEIFDDQFSVERPDGSNFTLKIRSTKLEDSAMYFCTSRWGTGGRAFPDTQYFGPGTRLTVL.

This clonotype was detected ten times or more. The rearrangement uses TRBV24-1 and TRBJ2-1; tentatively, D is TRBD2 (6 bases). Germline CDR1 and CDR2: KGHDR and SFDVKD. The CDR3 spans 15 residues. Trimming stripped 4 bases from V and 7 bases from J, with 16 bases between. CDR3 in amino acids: CATSDVAGNKNEQFF. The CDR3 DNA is TGTGCCACCAGTGACGTGGCGGGGAATAAGAATGAGCAGTTCTTC.

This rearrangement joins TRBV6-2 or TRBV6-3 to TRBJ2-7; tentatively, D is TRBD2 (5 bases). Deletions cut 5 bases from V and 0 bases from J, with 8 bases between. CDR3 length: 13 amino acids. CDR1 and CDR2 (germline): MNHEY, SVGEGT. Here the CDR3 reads CASSPLASYEQYF. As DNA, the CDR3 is TGTGCCAGCAGTCCCCTAGCCTCCTACGAGCAGTACTTC.

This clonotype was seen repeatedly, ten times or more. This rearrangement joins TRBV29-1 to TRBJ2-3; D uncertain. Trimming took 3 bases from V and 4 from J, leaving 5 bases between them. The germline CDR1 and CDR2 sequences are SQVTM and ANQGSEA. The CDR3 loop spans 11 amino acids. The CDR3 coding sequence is TGCAGCGTTGAGTCCGCAGATACGCAGTATTTT. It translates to CSVESADTQYF.

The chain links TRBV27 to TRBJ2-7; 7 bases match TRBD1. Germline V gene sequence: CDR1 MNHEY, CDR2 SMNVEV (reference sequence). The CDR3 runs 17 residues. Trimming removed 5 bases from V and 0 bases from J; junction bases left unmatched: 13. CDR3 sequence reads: CASSPRWDRFRSYEQYF. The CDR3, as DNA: TGTGCCAGCAGTCCGCGGTGGGACAGATTCCGCTCCTACGAGCAGTACTTC.

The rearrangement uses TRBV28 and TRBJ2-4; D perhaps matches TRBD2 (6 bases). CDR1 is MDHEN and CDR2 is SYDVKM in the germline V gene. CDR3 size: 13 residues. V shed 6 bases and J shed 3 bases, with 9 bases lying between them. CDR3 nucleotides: TGTGCCAGCAGCGACGGGAGCAAAAACATTCAGTACTTC. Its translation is CASSDGSKNIQYF.

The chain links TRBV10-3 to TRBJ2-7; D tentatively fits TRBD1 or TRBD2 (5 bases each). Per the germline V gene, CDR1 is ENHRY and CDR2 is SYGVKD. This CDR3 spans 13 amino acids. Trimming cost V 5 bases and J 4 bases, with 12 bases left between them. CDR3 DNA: TGTGCCATCAGTACTCAATGGGGGTACGAGCAGTACTTC. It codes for CAISTQWGYEQYF.

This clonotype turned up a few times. The CDR3 loop reads CARVLRDPNEKLFF. Written as DNA, the CDR3 is TGTGCCAGGGTCCTCCGGGATCCTAATGAAAAACTGTTTTTT. This sequence joins TRBV6-4 and TRBJ1-4; no reliable D call. Trimming stripped 9 bases from V and 3 bases from J, with 14 bases between. This CDR3 comprises 14 residues. Germline V gives CDR1 MRHNA, CDR2 SNTAGT.

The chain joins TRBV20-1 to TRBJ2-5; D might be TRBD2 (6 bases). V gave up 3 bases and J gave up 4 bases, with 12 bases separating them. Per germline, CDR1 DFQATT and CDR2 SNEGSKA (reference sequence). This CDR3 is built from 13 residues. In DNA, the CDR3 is TGCAGTGCTAGCCGACTAGGTGGAGAGACCCAGTACTTC. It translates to CSASRLGGETQYF.

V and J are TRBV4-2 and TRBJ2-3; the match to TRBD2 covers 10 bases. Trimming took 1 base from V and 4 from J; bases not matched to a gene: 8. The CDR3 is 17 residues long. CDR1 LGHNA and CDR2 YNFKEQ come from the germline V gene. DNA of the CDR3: TGTGCCAGCAGCCAAGGAACGGGACTAGCGTTATCAGATACGCAGTATTTT. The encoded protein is CASSQGTGLALSDTQYF.

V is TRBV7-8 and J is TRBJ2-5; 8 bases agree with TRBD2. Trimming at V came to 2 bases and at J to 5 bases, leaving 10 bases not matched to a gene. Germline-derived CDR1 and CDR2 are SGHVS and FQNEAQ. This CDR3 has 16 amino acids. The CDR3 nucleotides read TGTGCCAGCAGCTTACGACGGGAGGGCCTCGACGAGACCCAGTACTTC. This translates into CASSLRREGLDETQYF.

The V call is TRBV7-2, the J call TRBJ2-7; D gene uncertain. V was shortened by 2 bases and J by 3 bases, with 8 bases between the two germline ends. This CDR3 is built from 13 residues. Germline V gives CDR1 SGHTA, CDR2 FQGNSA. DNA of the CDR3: TGTGCCAGCAGCTTATCAGACCACTACGAGCAGTACTTC. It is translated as CASSLSDHYEQYF.

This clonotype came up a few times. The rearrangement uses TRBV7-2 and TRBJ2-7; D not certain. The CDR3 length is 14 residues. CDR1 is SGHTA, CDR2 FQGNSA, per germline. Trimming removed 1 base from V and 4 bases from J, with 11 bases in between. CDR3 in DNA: TGTGCCAGCAGCTTAGTGGACGCCCTTTACGAGCAGTACTTC. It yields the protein CASSLVDALYEQYF.